This record concerns one T cell receptor (beta chain) sequence. The data belong to a study of blood T cell repertoires in COVID-19. Background on the study: The origin of the acute and convalescent COVID-19 samples was the United States, Italy and Spain. From T cells, B-cell-depleted T cells, or PBMCs came the material, which was cDNA or gDNA.

Only in-frame clones appear in the TCRdb table, and some are missing; sequencing was by immunoSEQ multiplex PCR. The sample lists about 280,000 clones; about 88% were seen once. The CDR3 totals 14 residues. Sequenced sample: peripheral blood. This receptor was identified in an older woman with COVID-19, enrolled during active disease. The chain joins TRBV21-1 to TRBJ2-7; the table assigns TRBD1, which was not confirmed against the DNA. TRBV21-1 has pseudogene status. This CDR3 reads CANPTGNLRYEQYF. As DNA, the CDR3 is TGTGCCAACCCGACAGGCAATCTTAGATACGAGCAGTACTTC.